The present T cell receptor beta chain was sequenced within a study of blood T cell repertoires in COVID-19. On the study more broadly: From the United States, Italy and Spain came samples of acute and convalescent COVID-19. Nucleic acid was either cDNA or gDNA, and it came from T cells, B-cell-depleted T cells, or PBMCs.

Seattle's enrolled individuals joined amid active infection and were then monitored longitudinally. Produced via immunoSEQ multiplex PCR; TCRdb's table is partial and in-frame only. There are about 50,000 clones in the sample; under 90% occur only once, and about 2.8% lies in the top ten. The sequence was obtained from a woman older than 75 with COVID-19, enrolled during active disease. Material: peripheral blood.

The CDR3 region is CATADRGVSNQPQHF. The CDR3 nucleotides read TGTGCCACCGCGGACAGGGGAGTTAGCAATCAGCCCCAGCATTTT. This chain uses TRBV19 with TRBJ1-5; 9 bases are shared with TRBD1. The CDR3 has 15 residues. Per germline, CDR1 LNHDA and CDR2 SQIVND (reference sequence). Trimming removed 10 bases from V and 0 bases from J; junction bases left unmatched: 7. The whole variable domain, filled in from reference TRBV19 and TRBJ1-5, reads DGGITQSPKYLFRKEGQNVTLSCEQNLNHDAMYWYRQDPGQGLRLIYYSQIVNDFQKGDIAEGYSVSREKKESFPLTVTSAQKNPTAFYLCATADRGVSNQPQHFGDGTRLSIL.